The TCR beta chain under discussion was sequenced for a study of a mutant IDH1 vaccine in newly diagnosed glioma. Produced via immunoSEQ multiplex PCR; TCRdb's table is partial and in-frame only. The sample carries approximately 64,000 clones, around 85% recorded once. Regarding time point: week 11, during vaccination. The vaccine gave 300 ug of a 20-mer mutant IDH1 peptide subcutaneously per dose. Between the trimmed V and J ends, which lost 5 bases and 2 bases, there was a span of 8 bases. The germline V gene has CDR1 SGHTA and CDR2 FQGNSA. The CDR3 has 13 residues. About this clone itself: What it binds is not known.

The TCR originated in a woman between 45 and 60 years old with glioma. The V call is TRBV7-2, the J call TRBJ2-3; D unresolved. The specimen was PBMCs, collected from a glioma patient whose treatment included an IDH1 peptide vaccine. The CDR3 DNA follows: TGTGCCAGCAGCCCGGCCAACACAGATACGCAGTATTTT. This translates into CASSPANTDTQYF. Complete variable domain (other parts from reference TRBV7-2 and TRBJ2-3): GAGVSQSPSNKVTEKGKDVELRCDPISGHTALYWYRQSLGQGLEFLIYFQGNSAPDKSGLPSDRFSAERTGGSVSTLTIQRTQQEDSAVYLCASSPANTDTQYFGPGTRLTVL.